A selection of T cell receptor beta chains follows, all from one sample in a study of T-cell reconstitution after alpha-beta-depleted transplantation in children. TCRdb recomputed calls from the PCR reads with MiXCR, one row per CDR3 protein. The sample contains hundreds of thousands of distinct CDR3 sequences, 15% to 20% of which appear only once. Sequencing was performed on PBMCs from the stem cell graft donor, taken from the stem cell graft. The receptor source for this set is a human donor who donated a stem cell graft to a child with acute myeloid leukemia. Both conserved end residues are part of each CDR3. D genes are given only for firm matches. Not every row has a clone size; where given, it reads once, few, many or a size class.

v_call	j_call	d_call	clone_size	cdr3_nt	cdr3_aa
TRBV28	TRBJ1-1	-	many	TGTGCCAGCAAACGTTTGAACACTGAAGCTTTCTTT	CASKRLNTEAFF
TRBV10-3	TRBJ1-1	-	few	TGTGCCATCAGTGGAGAAGGTGAAGCTTTCTTT	CAISGEGEAFF
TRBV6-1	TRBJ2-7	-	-	TGTGCCACCCTGAATTATCCGAACGAGCAGTACTTC	CATLNYPNEQYF
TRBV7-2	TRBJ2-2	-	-	TGTGCCAGCAGTCAAACCCCAGGGATCACCGGGGAGCTGTTTTTT	CASSQTPGITGELFF
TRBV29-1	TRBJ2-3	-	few	TGCAGCGGCTTACCCCGGGGGCCCCACCTACGTACGAGCACAGATACGCAGTATTTT	CSGLPRGPHLRTSTDTQYF
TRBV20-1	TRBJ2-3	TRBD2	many	TGCAGTGCGGTGTGGCGGGGGGGTAGAACAGATACGCAGTATTTT	CSAVWRGGRTDTQYF
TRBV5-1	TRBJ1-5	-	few	TGCGCCAGCAGCAGGGATGACAATCAGCCCCAGCATTTT	CASSRDDNQPQHF
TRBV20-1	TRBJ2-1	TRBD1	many	TGCAGTGCTAGAGATCTGGGACAGGGGCATTACAATGAGCAGTTCTTC	CSARDLGQGHYNEQFF
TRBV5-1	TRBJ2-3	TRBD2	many	TGCGCCAGCAGCTTCGGGGGGGCTAGCACAGATACGCAGTATTTT	CASSFGGASTDTQYF
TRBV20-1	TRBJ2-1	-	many	TGCAGTGCAGACAGAAACAATGAGCAGTTCTTC	CSADRNNEQFF
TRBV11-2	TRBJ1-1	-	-	TGTGCCAGCAGGTCCGGATCGGGAACTTTTGAAGCTTTCTTT	CASRSGSGTFEAFF
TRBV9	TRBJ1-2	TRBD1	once	TGTGCCAGCAGCGCCCCCCTCGGACAGGGGGCTAACTATGGCTACACCTTC	CASSAPLGQGANYGYTF
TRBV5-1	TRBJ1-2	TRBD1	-	TGCGCCAGCAGTTATAACCGGGACAGCTATGGCTACACCTTC	CASSYNRDSYGYTF
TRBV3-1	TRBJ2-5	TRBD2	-	TGTGCCAGCAGCCAAGAACCCTCCTTGCGGGGGAGCCAAGAGACCCAGTACTTC	CASSQEPSLRGSQETQYF
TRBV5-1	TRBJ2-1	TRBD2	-	TGCGCCAGCAGCTTAGCGGGGCCCGTGTACAATGAGCAGTTCTTC	CASSLAGPVYNEQFF
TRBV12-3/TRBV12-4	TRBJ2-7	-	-	TGTGCCAGCAGTTTTCTTCTGGGGAACGAGCAGTACTTC	CASSFLLGNEQYF
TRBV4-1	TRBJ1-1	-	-	TGCGCCAGCAGCCAAGAAGTGTCTAGGGGGGACACTGAAGCTTTCTTT	CASSQEVSRGDTEAFF
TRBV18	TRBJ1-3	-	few	TGTGCCAGCTCAAGAGGGTCCGGAAACACCATATATTTT	CASSRGSGNTIYF